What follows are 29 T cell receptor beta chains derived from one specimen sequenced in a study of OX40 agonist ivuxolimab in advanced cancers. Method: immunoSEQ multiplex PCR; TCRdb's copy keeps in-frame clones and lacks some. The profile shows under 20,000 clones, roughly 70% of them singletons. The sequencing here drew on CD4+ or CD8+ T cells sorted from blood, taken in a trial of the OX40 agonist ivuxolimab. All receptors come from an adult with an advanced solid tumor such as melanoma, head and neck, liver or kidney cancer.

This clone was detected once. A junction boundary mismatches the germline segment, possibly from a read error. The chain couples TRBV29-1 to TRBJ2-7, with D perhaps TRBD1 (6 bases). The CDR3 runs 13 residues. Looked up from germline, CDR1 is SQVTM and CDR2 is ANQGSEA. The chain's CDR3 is CSVEWDNSYGQYF. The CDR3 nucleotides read TGCAGCGTTGAATGGGACAACTCCTACGGGCAGTACTTC.

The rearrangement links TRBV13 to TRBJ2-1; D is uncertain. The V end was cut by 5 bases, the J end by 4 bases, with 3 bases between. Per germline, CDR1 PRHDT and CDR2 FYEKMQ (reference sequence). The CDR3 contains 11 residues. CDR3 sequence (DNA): TGTGCCAGCAGCCCTTACAATGAGCAGTTCTTC. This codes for CASSPYNEQFF.

The CDR3 loop reads CASSLTGTGAYEQYF. In nucleotides, the CDR3 is TGTGCCAGCAGCTTAACCGGGACAGGGGCGTACGAGCAGTACTTC. The J gene is TRBJ2-7, the V gene TRBV5-5, with TRBD1 identical over 10 bases. The CDR3 is made up of 15 amino acids. V lost 2 bases and J lost 4; bases outside the gene matches: 6. Germline CDR1 reads SGHKS; CDR2 reads YYEKEE (reference sequence).

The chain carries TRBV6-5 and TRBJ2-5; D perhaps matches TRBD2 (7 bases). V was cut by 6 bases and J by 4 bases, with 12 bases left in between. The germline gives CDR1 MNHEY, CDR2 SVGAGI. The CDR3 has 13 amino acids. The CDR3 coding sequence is TGTGCCAGCAGGGGGAGGGGGAGAGAGACCCAGTACTTC. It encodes CASRGRGRETQYF.

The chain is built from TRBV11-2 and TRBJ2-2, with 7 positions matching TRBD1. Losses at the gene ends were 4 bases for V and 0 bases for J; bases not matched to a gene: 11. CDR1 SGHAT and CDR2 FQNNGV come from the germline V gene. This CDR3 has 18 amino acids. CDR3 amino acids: CASSSGTVPTANTGELFF. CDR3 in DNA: TGTGCCAGCAGCTCCGGGACAGTTCCGACGGCGAACACCGGGGAGCTGTTTTTT. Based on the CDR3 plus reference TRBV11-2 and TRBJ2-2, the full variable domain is EAGVAQSPRYKIIEKRQSVAFWCNPISGHATLYWYQQILGQGPKLLIQFQNNGVVDDSQLPKDRFSAERLKGVDSTLKIQPAKLEDSAVYLCASSSGTVPTANTGELFFGEGSRLTVL.

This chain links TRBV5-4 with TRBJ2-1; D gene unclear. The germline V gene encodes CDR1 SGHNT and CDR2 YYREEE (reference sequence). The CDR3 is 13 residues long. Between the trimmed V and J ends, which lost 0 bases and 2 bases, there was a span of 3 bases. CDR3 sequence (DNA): TGTGCCAGCAGCTTGGAGGCCTACAATGAGCAGTTCTTC. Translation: CASSLEAYNEQFF.

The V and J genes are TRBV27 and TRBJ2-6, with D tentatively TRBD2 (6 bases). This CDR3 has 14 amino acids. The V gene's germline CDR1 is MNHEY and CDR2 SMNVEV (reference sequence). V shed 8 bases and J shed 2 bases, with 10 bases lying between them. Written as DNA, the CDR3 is TGTGCCAGCGCCTGGGGGGCTGGGGCCAACGTCCTGACTTTC. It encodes CASAWGAGANVLTF.

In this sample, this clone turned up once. Written as DNA, the CDR3 is TGTGCCAGCAGCCCGAGGGACAGAATGAACTATGGCTACACCTTC. Protein: CASSPRDRMNYGYTF. The V call is TRBV7-8, the J call TRBJ1-2; TRBD1 matches 7 bases. The CDR3 contains 15 residues. The V segment lost 5 bases and the J segment 2 bases; nucleotides outside the gene matches: 8. Germline-derived CDR1 and CDR2 are SGHVS and FQNEAQ.

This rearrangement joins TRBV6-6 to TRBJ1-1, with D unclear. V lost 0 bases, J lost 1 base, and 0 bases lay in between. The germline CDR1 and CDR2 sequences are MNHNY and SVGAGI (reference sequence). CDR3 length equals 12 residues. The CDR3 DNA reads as TGTGCCAGCAGTTACTCGAACACTGAAGCTTTCTTT. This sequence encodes CASSYSNTEAFF.

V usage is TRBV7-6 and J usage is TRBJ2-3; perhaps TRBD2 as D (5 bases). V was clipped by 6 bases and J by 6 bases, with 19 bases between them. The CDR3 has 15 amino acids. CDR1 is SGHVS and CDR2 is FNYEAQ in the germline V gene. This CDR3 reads CASSSRELGTDTQYF. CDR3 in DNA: TGTGCCAGCAGTTCTAGGGAGTTGGGTACGGATACGCAGTATTTT.

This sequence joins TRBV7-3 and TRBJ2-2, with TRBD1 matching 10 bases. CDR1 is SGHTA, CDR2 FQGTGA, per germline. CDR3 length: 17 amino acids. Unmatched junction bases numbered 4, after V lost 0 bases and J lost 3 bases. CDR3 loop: CASSLTVGTGDTGELFF. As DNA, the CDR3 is TGTGCCAGCAGCTTAACGGTGGGGACAGGGGACACCGGGGAGCTGTTTTTT.

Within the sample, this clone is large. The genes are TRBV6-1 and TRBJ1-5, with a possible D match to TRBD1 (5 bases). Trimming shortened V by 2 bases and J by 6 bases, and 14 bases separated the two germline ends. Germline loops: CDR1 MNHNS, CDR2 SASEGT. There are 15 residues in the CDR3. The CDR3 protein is CASSELLGGAQPQHF. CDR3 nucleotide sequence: TGTGCCAGCAGTGAACTTTTGGGGGGAGCTCAGCCCCAGCATTTT.

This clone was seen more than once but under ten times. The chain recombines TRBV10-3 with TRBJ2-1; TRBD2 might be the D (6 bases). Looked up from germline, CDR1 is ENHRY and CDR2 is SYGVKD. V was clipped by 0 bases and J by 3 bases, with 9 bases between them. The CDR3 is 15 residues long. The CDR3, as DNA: TGTGCCATCAGTGAGTCGGAGACTAGCTACAATGAGCAGTTCTTC. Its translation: CAISESETSYNEQFF.

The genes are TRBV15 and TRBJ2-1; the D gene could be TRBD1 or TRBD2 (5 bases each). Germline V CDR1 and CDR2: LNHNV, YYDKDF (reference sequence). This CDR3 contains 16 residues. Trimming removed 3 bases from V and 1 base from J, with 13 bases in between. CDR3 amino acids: CATSRETAASYNEQFF. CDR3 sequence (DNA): TGTGCCACCAGCAGGGAGACAGCGGCGTCCTACAATGAGCAGTTCTTC.

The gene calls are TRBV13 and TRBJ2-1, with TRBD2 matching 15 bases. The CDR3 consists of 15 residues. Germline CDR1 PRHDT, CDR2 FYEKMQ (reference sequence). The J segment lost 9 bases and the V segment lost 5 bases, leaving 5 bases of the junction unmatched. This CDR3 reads CASSIGLAGGGEQFF. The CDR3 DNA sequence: TGTGCCAGCAGCATCGGACTAGCGGGAGGGGGTGAGCAGTTCTTC. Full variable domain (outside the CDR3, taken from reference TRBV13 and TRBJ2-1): AAGVIQSPRHLIKEKRETATLKCYPIPRHDTVYWYQQGPGQDPQFLISFYEKMQSDKGSIPDRFSAQQFSDYHSELNMSSLELGDSALYFCASSIGLAGGGEQFFGPGTRLTVL.

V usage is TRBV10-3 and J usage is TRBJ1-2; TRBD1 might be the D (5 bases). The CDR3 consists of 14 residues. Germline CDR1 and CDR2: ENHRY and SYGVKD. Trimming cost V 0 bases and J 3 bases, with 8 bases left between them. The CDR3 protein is CAISESGGYYGYTF. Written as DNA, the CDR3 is TGTGCCATCAGTGAGTCGGGGGGGTACTATGGCTACACCTTC.

The CDR3 region has the DNA TGTGCCACCAGCCAGGTCATGAACACCGGGGAGCTGTTTTTT. Translation: CATSQVMNTGELFF. This chain connects TRBV15 to TRBJ2-2; D unresolved. Germline-derived CDR1 and CDR2 are LNHNV and YYDKDF (reference sequence). The CDR3 is 14 residues long. V was clipped by 5 bases and J by 1 base, with 8 bases between them. Variable domain in full (rest from reference TRBV15 and TRBJ2-2): DAMVIQNPRYQVTQFGKPVTLSCSQTLNHNVMYWYQQKSSQAPKLLFHYYDKDFNNEADTPDNFQSRRPNTSFCFLDIRSPGLGDTAMYLCATSQVMNTGELFFGEGSRLTVL.

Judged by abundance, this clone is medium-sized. For the CDR3, the DNA is TGTGCCAGCAGCTCCCTGACAGGCAGCCCGAACACTGAAGCTTTCTTT. The encoded protein is CASSSLTGSPNTEAFF. The V and J genes are TRBV5-4 and TRBJ1-1; D possibly corresponds to TRBD1 (6 bases). V lost 3 bases to trimming and J lost 1 base, with 16 bases between them. Germline CDR1 is SGHNT and CDR2 is YYREEE (reference sequence). The CDR3 sequence is 16 residues long. Variable domain in full (rest from reference TRBV5-4 and TRBJ1-1): ETGVTQSPTHLIKTRGQQVTLRCSSQSGHNTVSWYQQALGQGPQFIFQYYREEENGRGNFPPRFSGLQFPNYSSELNVNALELDDSALYLCASSSLTGSPNTEAFFGQGTRLTVV.

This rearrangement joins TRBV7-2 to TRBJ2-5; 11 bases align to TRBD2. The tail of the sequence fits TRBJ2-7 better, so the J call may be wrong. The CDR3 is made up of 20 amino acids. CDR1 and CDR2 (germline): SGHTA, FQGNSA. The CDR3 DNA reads TGTGCCAGCAGCTTAGCGCTCCAACTAGCGGGAGTGTCTGGTTCCTACGAGCAGTACTTC. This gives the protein CASSLALQLAGVSGSYEQYF.

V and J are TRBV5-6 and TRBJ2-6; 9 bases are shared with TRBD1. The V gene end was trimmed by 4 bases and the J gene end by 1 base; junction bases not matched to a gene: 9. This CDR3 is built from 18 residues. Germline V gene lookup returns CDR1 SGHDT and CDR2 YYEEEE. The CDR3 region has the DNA TGTGCCAGCAGCCCGGGACAGGGCGCTATATCTGGGGCCAACGTCCTGACTTTC. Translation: CASSPGQGAISGANVLTF.

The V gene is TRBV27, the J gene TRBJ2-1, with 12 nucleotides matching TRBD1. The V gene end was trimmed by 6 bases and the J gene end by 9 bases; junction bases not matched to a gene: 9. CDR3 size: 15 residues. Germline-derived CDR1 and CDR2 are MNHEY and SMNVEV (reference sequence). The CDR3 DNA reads TGTGCCAGCAGCCGCCGGGACAGGGGGCCAGGTGAGCAGTTCTTC. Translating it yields CASSRRDRGPGEQFF.

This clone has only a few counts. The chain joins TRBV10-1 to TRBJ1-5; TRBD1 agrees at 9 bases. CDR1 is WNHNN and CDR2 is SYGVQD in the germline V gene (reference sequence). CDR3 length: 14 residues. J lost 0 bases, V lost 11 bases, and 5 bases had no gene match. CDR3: CASTDRGSNQPQHF. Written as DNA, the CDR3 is TGCGCCTCGACGGACAGGGGTAGCAATCAGCCCCAGCATTTT.

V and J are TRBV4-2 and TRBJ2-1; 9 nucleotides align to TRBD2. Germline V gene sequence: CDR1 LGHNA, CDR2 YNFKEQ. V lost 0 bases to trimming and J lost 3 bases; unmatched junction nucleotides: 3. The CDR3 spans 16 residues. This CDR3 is CASSQDLSGSYNEQFF. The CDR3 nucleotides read TGTGCCAGCAGCCAAGATCTTAGCGGGAGCTACAATGAGCAGTTCTTC.

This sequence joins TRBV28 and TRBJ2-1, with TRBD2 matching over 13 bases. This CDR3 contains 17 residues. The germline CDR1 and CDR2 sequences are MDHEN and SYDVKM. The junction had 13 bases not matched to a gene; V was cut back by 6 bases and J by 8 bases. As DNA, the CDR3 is TGTGCCAGCAGCGTTTTAGGGCCACTAGCGGGAGGGGATGAGCAGTTCTTC. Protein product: CASSVLGPLAGGDEQFF.

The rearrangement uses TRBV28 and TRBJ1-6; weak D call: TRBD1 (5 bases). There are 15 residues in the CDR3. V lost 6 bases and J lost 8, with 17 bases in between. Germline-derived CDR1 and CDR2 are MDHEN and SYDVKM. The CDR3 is CASSTPGHFHSPLHF. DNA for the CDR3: TGTGCCAGCAGCACCCCGGGGCACTTTCATTCACCCCTCCACTTT.

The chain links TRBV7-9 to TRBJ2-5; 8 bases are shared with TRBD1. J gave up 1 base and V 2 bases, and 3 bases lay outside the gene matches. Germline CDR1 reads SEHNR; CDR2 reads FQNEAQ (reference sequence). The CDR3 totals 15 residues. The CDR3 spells CASSLLGQAQETQYF. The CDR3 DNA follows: TGTGCCAGCAGCTTATTGGGACAGGCCCAAGAGACCCAGTACTTC. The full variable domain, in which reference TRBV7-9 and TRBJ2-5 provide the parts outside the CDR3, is DTGVSQNPRHKITKRGQNVTFRCDPISEHNRLYWYRQTLGQGPEFLTYFQNEAQLEKSRLLSDRFSAERPKGSFSTLEIQRTEQGDSAMYLCASSLLGQAQETQYFGPGTRLLVL.

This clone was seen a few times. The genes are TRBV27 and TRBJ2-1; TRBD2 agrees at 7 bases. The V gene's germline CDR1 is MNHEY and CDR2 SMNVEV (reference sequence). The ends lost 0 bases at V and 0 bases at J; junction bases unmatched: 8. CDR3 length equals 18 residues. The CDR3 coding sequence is TGTGCCAGCAGTTTATCGGGGCCAGGACTAGACTCCTACAATGAGCAGTTCTTC. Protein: CASSLSGPGLDSYNEQFF.

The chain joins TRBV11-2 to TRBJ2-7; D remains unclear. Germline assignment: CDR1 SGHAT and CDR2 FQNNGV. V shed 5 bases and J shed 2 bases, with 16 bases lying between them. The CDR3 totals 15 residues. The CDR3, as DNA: TGTGCCAGCAGCCCTGAGGTGAGCGCAACCTACGAGCAGTACTTC. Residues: CASSPEVSATYEQYF.

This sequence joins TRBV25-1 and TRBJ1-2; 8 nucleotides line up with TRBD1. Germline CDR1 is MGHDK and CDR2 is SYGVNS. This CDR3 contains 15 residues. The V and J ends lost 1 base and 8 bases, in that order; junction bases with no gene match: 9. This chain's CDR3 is CASSEFGQGNYGYTF. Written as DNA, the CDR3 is TGTGCCAGCAGTGAATTTGGACAGGGAAATTACGGCTACACCTTC.